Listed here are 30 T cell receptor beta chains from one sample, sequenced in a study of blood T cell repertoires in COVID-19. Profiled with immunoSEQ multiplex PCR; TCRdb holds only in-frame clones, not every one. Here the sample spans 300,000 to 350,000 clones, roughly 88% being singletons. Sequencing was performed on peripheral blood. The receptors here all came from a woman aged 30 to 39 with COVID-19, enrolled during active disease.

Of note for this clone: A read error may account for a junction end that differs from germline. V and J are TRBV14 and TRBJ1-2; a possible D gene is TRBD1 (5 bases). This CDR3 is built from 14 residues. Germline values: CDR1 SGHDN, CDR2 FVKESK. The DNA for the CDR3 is TGTGCCAGCAGCCAAGAACAGCGGGACTCCCAATTCGCCTTC. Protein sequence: CASSQEQRDSQFAF.

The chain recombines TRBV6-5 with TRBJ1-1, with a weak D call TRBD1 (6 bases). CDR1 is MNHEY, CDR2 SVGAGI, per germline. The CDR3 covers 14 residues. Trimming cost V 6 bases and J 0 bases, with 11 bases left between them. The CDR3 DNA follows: TGTGCCAGCAGAACCGGGACAATGAACACTGAAGCTTTCTTT. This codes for CASRTGTMNTEAFF.

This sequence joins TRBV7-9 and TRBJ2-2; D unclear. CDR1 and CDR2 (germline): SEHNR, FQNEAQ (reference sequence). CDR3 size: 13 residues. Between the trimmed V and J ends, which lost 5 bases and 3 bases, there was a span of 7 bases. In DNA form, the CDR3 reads TGTGCCAGCAGCCCTAGTTACACCGGGGAGCTGTTTTTT. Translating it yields CASSPSYTGELFF.

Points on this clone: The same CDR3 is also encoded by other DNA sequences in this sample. The CDR3 nucleotides read TGTGCCACCAGTGGGACAGGGATCACCGGGGAGCTGTTTTTT. Translated: CATSGTGITGELFF. V and J are TRBV24-1 and TRBJ2-2, with 8 bases lining up with TRBD1. The CDR3 is 14 amino acids. Trimming at V came to 5 bases and at J to 4 bases, leaving 2 bases not matched to a gene. The germline CDR1 and CDR2 sequences are KGHDR and SFDVKD.

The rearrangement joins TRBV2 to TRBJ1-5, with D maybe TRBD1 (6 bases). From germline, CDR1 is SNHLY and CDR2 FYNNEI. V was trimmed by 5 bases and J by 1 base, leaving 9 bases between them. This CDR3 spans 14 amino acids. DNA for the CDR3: TGTGCCAGCAGTTCCCAGGGGAGCAATCAGCCCCAGCATTTT. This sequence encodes CASSSQGSNQPQHF.

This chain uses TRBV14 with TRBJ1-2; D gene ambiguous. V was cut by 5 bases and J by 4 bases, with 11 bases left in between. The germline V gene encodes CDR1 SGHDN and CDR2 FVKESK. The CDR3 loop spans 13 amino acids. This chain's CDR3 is CASSFRQSYGYTF. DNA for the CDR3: TGTGCCAGCAGCTTTCGACAAAGCTATGGCTACACCTTC.

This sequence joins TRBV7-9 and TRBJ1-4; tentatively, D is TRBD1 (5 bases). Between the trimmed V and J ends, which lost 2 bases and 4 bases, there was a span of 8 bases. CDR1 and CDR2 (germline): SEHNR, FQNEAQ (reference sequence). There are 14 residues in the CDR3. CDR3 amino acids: CASSLTGDNEKLFF. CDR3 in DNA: TGTGCCAGCAGCTTAACGGGGGATAATGAAAAACTGTTTTTT.

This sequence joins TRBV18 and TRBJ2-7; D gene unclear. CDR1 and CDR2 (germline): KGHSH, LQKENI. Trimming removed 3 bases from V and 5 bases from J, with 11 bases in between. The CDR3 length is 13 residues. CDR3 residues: CASSPGQKDEQYF. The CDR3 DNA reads TGTGCCAGCTCACCGGGCCAAAAGGACGAGCAGTACTTC. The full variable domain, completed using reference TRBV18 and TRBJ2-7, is NAGVMQNPRHLVRRRGQEARLRCSPMKGHSHVYWYRQLPEEGLKFMVYLQKENIIDESGMPKERFSAEFPKEGPSILRIQQVVRGDSAAYFCASSPGQKDEQYFGPGTRLTVT.

CDR3 coding DNA: TGTGCCAGCAGCTATCCACTCTCCCGGACAGGGATCGGGACCGGGGAGCTGTTTTTT. It specifies CASSYPLSRTGIGTGELFF. The rearrangement links TRBV7-9 to TRBJ2-2; TRBD1 matches at 8 bases. The CDR3 length is 19 residues. Losses at the gene ends were 4 bases for V and 5 bases for J; bases not matched to a gene: 18. CDR1 is SEHNR and CDR2 is FQNEAQ in the germline V gene (reference sequence). Filled out from reference TRBV7-9 and TRBJ2-2, the complete variable domain reads DTGVSQNPRHKITKRGQNVTFRCDPISEHNRLYWYRQTLGQGPEFLTYFQNEAQLEKSRLLSDRFSAERPKGSFSTLEIQRTEQGDSAMYLCASSYPLSRTGIGTGELFFGEGSRLTVL.

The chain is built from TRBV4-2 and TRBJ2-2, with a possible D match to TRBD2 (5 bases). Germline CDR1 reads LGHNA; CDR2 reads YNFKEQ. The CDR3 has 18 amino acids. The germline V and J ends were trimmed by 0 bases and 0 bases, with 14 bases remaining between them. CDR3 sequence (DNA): TGTGCCAGCAGCCAAGAGCCCTGGGCTAGCCCGAACACCGGGGAGCTGTTTTTT. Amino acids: CASSQEPWASPNTGELFF.

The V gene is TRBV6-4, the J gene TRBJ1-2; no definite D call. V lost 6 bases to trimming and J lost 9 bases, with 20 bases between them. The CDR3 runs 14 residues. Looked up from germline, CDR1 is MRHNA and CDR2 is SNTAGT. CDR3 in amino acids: CASSPGSDYQRYTF. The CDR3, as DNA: TGTGCCAGCAGCCCCGGGTCAGACTACCAGCGCTACACCTTC.

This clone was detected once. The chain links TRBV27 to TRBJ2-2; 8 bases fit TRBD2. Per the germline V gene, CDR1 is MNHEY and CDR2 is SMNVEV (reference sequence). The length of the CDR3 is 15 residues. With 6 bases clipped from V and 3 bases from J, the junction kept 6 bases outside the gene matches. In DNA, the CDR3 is TGTGCCAGCAGGTCGGGGGGGCGTGACACCGGGGAGCTGTTTTTT. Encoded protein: CASRSGGRDTGELFF.

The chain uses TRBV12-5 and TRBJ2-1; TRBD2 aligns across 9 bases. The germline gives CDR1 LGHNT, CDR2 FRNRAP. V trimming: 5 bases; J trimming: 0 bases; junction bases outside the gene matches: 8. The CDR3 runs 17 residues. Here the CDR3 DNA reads TGTGCTAGTGGTAAACCGGGACTAGCTGACTCCTACAATGAGCAGTTCTTC. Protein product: CASGKPGLADSYNEQFF.

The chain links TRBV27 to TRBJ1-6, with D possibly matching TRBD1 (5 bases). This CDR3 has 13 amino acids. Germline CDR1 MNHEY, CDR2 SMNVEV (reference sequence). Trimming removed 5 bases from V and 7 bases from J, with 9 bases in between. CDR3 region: CASSLQANSPLHF. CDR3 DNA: TGTGCCAGCAGTCTACAGGCGAATTCACCCCTCCACTTT.

The CDR3 DNA follows: TGTGCCAGCAGCCCAGGGTGGGGACAGAGGTACATTCAGTACTTC. This sequence encodes CASSPGWGQRYIQYF. This chain uses TRBV7-9 with TRBJ2-4; TRBD1 matches at 7 bases. The CDR3 runs to 15 residues. Germline V gives CDR1 SEHNR, CDR2 FQNEAQ (reference sequence). V gave up 5 bases and J gave up 8 bases; unmatched junction bases: 12.

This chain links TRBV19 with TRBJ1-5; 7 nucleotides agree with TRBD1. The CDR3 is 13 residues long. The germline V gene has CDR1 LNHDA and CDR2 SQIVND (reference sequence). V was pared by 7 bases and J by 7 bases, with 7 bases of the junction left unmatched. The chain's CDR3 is CASNRQGGQPQHF. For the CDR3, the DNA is TGTGCCAGTAATCGACAGGGAGGCCAGCCCCAGCATTTT.

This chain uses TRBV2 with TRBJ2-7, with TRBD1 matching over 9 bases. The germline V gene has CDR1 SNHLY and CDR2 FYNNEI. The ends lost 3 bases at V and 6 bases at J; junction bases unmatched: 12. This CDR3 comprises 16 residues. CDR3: CASSERPGQGTSEQYV. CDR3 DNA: TGTGCCAGCAGTGAGAGACCGGGACAGGGAACGTCCGAGCAGTACGTC.

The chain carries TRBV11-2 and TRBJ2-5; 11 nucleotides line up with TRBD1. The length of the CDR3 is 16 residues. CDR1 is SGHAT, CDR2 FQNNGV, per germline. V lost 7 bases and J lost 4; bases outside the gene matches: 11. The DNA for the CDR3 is TGTGCCAGCATCCCGACCGGGACAGGGGGATCAGAGACCCAGTACTTC. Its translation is CASIPTGTGGSETQYF.

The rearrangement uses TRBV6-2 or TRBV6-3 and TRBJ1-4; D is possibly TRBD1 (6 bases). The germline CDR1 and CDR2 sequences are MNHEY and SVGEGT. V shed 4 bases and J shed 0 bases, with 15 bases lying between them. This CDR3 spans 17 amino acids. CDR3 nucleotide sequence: TGTGCCAGCAGTTCCCTACCCCGGACAGCAACTAATGAAAAACTGTTTTTT. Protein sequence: CASSSLPRTATNEKLFF.

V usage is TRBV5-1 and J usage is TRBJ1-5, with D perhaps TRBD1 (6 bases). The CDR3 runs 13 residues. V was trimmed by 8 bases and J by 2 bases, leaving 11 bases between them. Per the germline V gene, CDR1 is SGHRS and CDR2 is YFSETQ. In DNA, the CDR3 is TGCGCCAGTACAGGGCTTGGCAATCAGCCCCAGCATTTT. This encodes CASTGLGNQPQHF.

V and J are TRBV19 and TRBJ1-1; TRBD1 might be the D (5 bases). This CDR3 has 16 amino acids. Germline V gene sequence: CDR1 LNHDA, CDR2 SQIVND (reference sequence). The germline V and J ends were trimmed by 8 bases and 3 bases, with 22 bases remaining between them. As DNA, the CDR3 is TGTGCCAGTCTTATCGTCAGGGAAAACTTCGACACTGAAGCTTTCTTT. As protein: CASLIVRENFDTEAFF. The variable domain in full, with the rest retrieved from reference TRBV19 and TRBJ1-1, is DGGITQSPKYLFRKEGQNVTLSCEQNLNHDAMYWYRQDPGQGLRLIYYSQIVNDFQKGDIAEGYSVSREKKESFPLTVTSAQKNPTAFYLCASLIVRENFDTEAFFGQGTRLTVV.

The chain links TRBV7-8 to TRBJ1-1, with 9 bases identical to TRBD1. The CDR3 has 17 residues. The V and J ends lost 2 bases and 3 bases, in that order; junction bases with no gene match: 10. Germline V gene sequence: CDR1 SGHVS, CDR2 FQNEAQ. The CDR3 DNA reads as TGTGCCAGCAGCTTAAGGGACAGGGACGGTGGAGACACTGAAGCTTTCTTT. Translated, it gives CASSLRDRDGGDTEAFF.

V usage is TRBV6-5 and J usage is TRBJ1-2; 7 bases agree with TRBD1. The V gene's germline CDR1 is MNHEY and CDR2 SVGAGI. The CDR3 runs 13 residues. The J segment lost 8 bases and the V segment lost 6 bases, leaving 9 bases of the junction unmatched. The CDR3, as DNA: TGTGCCAGCAGCCCGGGACAGCTCTACGGCTACACCTTC. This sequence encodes CASSPGQLYGYTF.

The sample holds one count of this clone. The CDR3: CASSPYRGGNEKLFF. Written as DNA, the CDR3 is TGTGCCAGCAGCCCGTACAGGGGCGGTAATGAAAAACTGTTTTTT. The chain has TRBV7-9 and TRBJ1-4; 7 bases fit TRBD1. Germline loops: CDR1 SEHNR, CDR2 FQNEAQ (reference sequence). The CDR3 length is 15 residues. Trimming removed 5 bases from V and 4 bases from J; junction bases left unmatched: 7.

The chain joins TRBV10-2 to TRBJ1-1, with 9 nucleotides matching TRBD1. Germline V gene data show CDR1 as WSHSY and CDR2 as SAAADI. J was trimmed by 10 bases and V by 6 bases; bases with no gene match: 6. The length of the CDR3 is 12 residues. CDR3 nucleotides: TGCGCCAGCAGGGGACAGGGAGGAAGAGCTTTCTTT. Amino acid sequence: CASRGQGGRAFF.

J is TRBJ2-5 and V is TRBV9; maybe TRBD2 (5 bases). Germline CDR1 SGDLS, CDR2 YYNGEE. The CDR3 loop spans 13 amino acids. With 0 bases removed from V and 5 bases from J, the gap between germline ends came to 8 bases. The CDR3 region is CASSVVPGETQYF. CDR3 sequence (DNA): TGTGCCAGCAGCGTAGTGCCGGGGGAGACCCAGTACTTC.

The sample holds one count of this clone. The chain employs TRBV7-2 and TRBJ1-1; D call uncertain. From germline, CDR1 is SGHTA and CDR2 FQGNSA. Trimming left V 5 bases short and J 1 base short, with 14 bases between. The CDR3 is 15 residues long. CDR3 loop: CASSQGGAQNTEAFF. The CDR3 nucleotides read TGTGCCAGCAGCCAAGGCGGCGCACAGAACACTGAAGCTTTCTTT.

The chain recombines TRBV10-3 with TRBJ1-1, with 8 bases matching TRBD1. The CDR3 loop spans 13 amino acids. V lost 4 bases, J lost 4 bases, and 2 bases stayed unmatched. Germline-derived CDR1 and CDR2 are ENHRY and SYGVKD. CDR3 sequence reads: CAISGTGSTEAFF. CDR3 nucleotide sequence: TGTGCCATCAGTGGGACAGGGAGCACTGAAGCTTTCTTT.

The CDR3 reads CASRSDERPNTEAFF. The CDR3 bases are TGTGCCAGCAGGAGCGATGAACGCCCGAACACTGAAGCTTTCTTT. This rearrangement joins TRBV6-5 to TRBJ1-1; no firm D call. This CDR3 has 15 amino acids. V was clipped by 6 bases and J by 1 base, with 15 bases between them. The germline gives CDR1 MNHEY, CDR2 SVGAGI.

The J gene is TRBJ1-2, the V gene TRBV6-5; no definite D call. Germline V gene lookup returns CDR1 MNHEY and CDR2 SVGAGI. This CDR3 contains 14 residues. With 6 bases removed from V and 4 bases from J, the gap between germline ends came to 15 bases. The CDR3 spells CASRALGSGYGYTF. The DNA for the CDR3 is TGTGCCAGCAGGGCCTTGGGAAGCGGCTATGGCTACACCTTC.